This T cell receptor (beta chain) appears in the sequencing data of a study of blood T cell repertoires in COVID-19. Germline loops: CDR1 SGHTA, CDR2 FQGNSA. Trimming took 6 bases from V and 3 from J; bases not matched to a gene: 11. The CDR3 sequence is 17 residues long. In the authors' methods: Counts of nucleated cells, estimated from reference gene primer amplification, were obtained. Sequenced by immunoSEQ multiplex PCR; TCRdb stores in-frame clones only, minus some. V and J calls and clone size are copied from that table; D and trimming were computed from the DNA. The top ten hold around 11% of the sample, which has approximately 200,000 clones, less than 85% seen once.

This chain connects TRBV7-2 to TRBJ2-1, with 10 bases identical to TRBD2. This clonotype was obtained from a woman between 45 and 60 years old with acute or convalescent COVID-19. Sequencing used peripheral blood. CDR3 DNA sequence: TGTGCCAGCAGGGAGCGGGAGGGCCGAGCTATCTACAATGAGCAGTTCTTC. It codes for CASREREGRAIYNEQFF.